This is a list of T cell receptor beta chains from one sample in a study of T cell responses to AZD1222 COVID-19 vaccine. Libraries were prepared by immunoSEQ multiplex PCR; TCRdb keeps only in-frame clonotypes and omits some of them. The data show 110,000 to 150,000 clones, around 92% seen once. This material consisted of peripheral blood, taken 28 days after the second AZD1222 dose. The receptors shown here come from an adult who received the AZD1222 COVID-19 vaccine. CDR3s include the opening cysteine and the closing phenylalanine or tryptophan. A D gene is named only where the DNA matches it firmly. Not every row has a clone size; where given, it reads once, few, many or a size class.

J	D	V	size	CDR3	DNA
TRBJ2-7	TRBD2	TRBV5-1	-	CASSAGLAQYYEQYF	TGCGCCAGCAGCGCTGGACTAGCGCAATACTACGAGCAGTACTTC
TRBJ1-1	TRBD1	TRBV19	-	CASSPGTGGRAEAFF	TGTGCCAGTAGTCCCGGGACAGGGGGTAGAGCTGAAGCTTTCTTT
TRBJ2-3	-	TRBV6-2/TRBV6-3	-	CASSYSWGDTDTQYF	TGTGCCAGCAGTTACTCCTGGGGGGACACAGATACGCAGTATTTT
TRBJ1-1	-	TRBV28	-	CASSLPTGRVWNTEAFF	TGTGCCAGCAGTTTACCCACCGGAAGGGTGTGGAACACTGAAGCTTTCTTT
TRBJ1-2	TRBD1	TRBV28	-	CASSLPTGSGGYGYTF	TGTGCCAGCAGTTTACCGACAGGGTCCGGGGGATATGGCTACACCTTC
TRBJ1-6	-	TRBV4-2	-	CASSPRTYNSPLHF	TGTGCCAGCAGCCCCCGGACCTATAATTCACCCCTCCACTTT
TRBJ1-5	-	TRBV9	-	CASSVVGEGPQHF	TGTGCCAGCAGCGTAGTGGGAGAGGGGCCCCAGCATTTT
TRBJ1-6	-	TRBV28	once	CASSPYYNSPLHF	TGTGCCAGCAGTCCCTACTATAATTCACCCCTCCACTTT
TRBJ1-5	-	TRBV28	-	CASTPRRGNQPQHF	TGTGCCAGCACCCCTAGGAGGGGCAATCAGCCCCAGCATTTT
TRBJ1-1	TRBD1	TRBV14	-	CASSQEWTGGAFF	TGTGCCAGCAGCCAAGAATGGACAGGGGGAGCTTTCTTT
TRBJ1-4	TRBD1	TRBV5-1	-	CASSFGQGPTTNEKLFF	TGCGCCAGCAGCTTTGGACAGGGCCCCACAACTAATGAAAAACTGTTTTTT
TRBJ1-5	-	TRBV7-2	-	CASSSPLRGEQGQPQHF	TGTGCCAGCAGCTCCCCGCTGAGAGGGGAGCAGGGGCAGCCCCAGCATTTT
TRBJ1-2	TRBD1	TRBV19	-	CATGGQGYYGYTF	TGTGCCACGGGGGGACAGGGGTACTATGGCTACACCTTC
TRBJ1-1	-	TRBV6-5	-	CASSRGTEAFF	TGTGCCAGCAGCAGGGGCACTGAAGCTTTCTTT
TRBJ1-2	TRBD1	TRBV6-2/TRBV6-3	-	CASSSRPRQGYYGYTF	TGTGCCAGCAGTTCCCGCCCCCGACAGGGATATTATGGCTACACCTTC
TRBJ2-1	-	TRBV5-1	-	CASSVARGSYNEQFF	TGCGCCAGCAGCGTAGCGAGAGGCTCCTACAATGAGCAGTTCTTC
TRBJ2-7	-	TRBV16	-	CASSQYGRGETNYEQYF	TGTGCCAGCAGCCAATACGGCCGAGGGGAGACGAACTACGAGCAGTACTTC
TRBJ1-2	-	TRBV9	-	CASSATSIWGYTF	TGTGCCAGCAGCGCGACTTCTATATGGGGCTACACCTTC
TRBJ1-2	-	TRBV18	-	CASSLRGQHGYTF	TGTGCCAGCTCACTCCGTGGACAGCATGGCTACACCTTC
TRBJ2-7	-	TRBV13	-	CASSLSGYEQYF	TGTGCCAGCAGCTTATCAGGGTACGAGCAGTACTTC
TRBJ1-5	-	TRBV30	-	CALRLQRTNQPQHF	TGTGCTCTCAGACTACAGAGGACGAATCAGCCCCAGCATTTT
TRBJ1-5	-	TRBV27	-	CASSFGGPNQPQHF	TGTGCCAGCAGTTTCGGGGGGCCCAACCAGCCCCAGCATTTT
TRBJ2-1	TRBD2	TRBV7-3	-	CASSLHPGTSGIAYNEQFF	TGTGCCAGCAGCCTCCACCCTGGGACTAGCGGGATCGCGTACAATGAGCAGTTCTTC
TRBJ2-1	TRBD2	TRBV19	-	CASSTQSGSREQFF	TGTGCCAGTAGTACTCAAAGCGGGAGCCGTGAGCAGTTCTTC
TRBJ2-1	-	TRBV12-3/TRBV12-4	-	CASSWAREQFF	TGTGCCAGCAGTTGGGCTAGGGAGCAGTTCTTC
TRBJ1-3	-	TRBV19	-	CASSAGRNSGNTIYF	TGTGCCAGTAGTGCGGGACGTAACTCTGGAAACACCATATATTTT
TRBJ2-3	-	TRBV7-2	-	CASSLGIAPTDTQYF	TGTGCCAGCAGCTTGGGGATCGCTCCCACAGATACGCAGTATTTT
TRBJ2-1	-	TRBV28	-	CASSYHSSPPYNEQFF	TGTGCCAGCAGTTACCACTCCTCCCCCCCGTACAATGAGCAGTTCTTC
TRBJ1-6	-	TRBV30	-	CAGKGIGGYNSPLHF	TGTGCCGGAAAAGGGATCGGGGGTTATAATTCACCCCTCCACTTT
TRBJ1-2	-	TRBV5-1	-	CASSLVGGSNYGYTF	TGCGCCAGCAGCTTGGTAGGGGGTTCTAACTATGGCTACACCTTC
TRBJ2-7	-	TRBV28	-	CASSEHPDEREQYF	TGTGCCAGCAGTGAACATCCTGACGAACGCGAGCAGTACTTC
TRBJ2-1	-	TRBV24-1	-	CATSDSTGTIHEQFF	TGTGCCACCAGTGATTCCACCGGGACAATTCATGAGCAGTTCTTC
TRBJ1-6	TRBD1	TRBV28	once	CASSFPDRGSPLHF	TGTGCCAGCAGTTTCCCGGACAGGGGTTCACCCCTCCACTTT
TRBJ1-1	-	TRBV7-9	-	CASSLQGRDTEAFF	TGTGCCAGCAGCTTACAGGGAAGAGACACTGAAGCTTTCTTT
TRBJ2-7	TRBD2	TRBV7-8	once	CASSLGQTSGHTTTYEQYF	TGTGCCAGCAGCTTAGGGCAGACTAGCGGGCATACTACCACCTACGAGCAGTACTTC
TRBJ2-1	-	TRBV19	-	CASSIARSGPGLEQFF	TGTGCCAGTAGTATAGCTCGCTCCGGGCCCGGGTTAGAGCAGTTCTTC
TRBJ2-7	-	TRBV2	-	CASSVSQGPYEQYF	TGTGCCAGCAGTGTCTCGCAGGGGCCTTACGAGCAGTACTTC
TRBJ1-5	TRBD1	TRBV4-3	-	CASSQSGTGGVAQHF	TGCGCCAGCAGCCAGTCCGGGACAGGGGGAGTCGCCCAGCATTTT
TRBJ1-5	-	TRBV5-8	-	CASSSQGISNQPQHF	TGTGCCAGCAGCTCCCAAGGGATTAGCAATCAGCCCCAGCATTTT
TRBJ1-2	TRBD1	TRBV23-1	-	CASSQRWCRDRGKANYGYTF	TGCGCCAGCAGTCAAAGGTGGTGTAGGGACAGGGGTAAGGCTAACTATGGCTACACCTTC
TRBJ2-7	-	TRBV2	-	CASRQEAHEQYF	TGTGCCAGTAGACAGGAAGCTCACGAGCAGTACTTC
TRBJ1-2	TRBD1	TRBV2	-	CASSETRAGGVYGYTF	TGTGCCAGCAGTGAAACAAGGGCAGGGGGTGTCTATGGCTACACCTTC